The clone carrying this T cell receptor beta chain was seen ten or more times. The CDR3 is made up of 14 amino acids. V was trimmed by 6 bases and J by 3 bases, leaving 12 bases between them. This record belongs to a study of blood T cells in healthy people across ages. A J-beta primer mix and a sample-barcoded 5' primer were used in a second PCR of roughly 6 to 11 cycles. TCRdb re-derived calls from the 5' RACE reads in MiXCR, one entry per CDR3 protein. The profile covers some 670,000 distinct CDR3 sequences, with 52% appearing a single time and less than 15% taken by the ten largest. The TCR originated in a woman older than 75 in good health. The sequenced material came from blood. The chain employs TRBV12-3 or TRBV12-4 and TRBJ2-1; D is tentatively TRBD1 or TRBD2 (5 bases each). CDR3 residues: CASSPGTLYNEQFF. The CDR3 DNA reads TGTGCCAGCAGCCCAGGGACCCTCTACAATGAGCAGTTCTTC.